The next 30 T cell receptor beta chains were all read from a single sample in a study of post-analysis software for immune sequencing data. Researchers reported that TCR beta cDNA libraries carried unique molecular identifiers. MiXCR, applied by TCRdb to the PCR reads, yields one record per CDR3 protein. Among some 890,000 distinct CDR3 sequences listed, roughly 50% were seen once. No antigen has been assigned to these receptors. Regarding the study as a whole: Several TRBV segments were more frequent in patients than controls; TRBV5-6, TRBV5-1 and TRBV20-1 belonged to this group.

Sequencing was performed on blood. These receptor sequences come from a girl aged 10-17 years with multiple sclerosis.

Remarks on this clonotype: It may be a read error: a sequence one base away is much more abundant. The rearrangement links TRBV9 to TRBJ2-7, with 9 bases lining up with TRBD1. Germline V CDR1 and CDR2: SGDLS, YYNGEE. J was trimmed by 9 bases and V by 4 bases; bases with no gene match: 11. The CDR3 is 14 amino acids. The CDR3 loop reads CASSIMGQGSVQYF. The CDR3 nucleotides are TGTGCCAGCAGCATCATGGGACAGGGCAGCGTGCAGTACTTC.

This clonotype showed up just a few times. The rearrangement joins TRBV2 to TRBJ1-5; D gene ambiguous. CDR1 is SNHLY and CDR2 is FYNNEI in the germline V gene. The V end lost 4 bases, the J end lost 2 bases, and 6 bases lay between the germline ends. CDR3 size: 13 residues. The CDR3 reads CASSGLGNQPQHF. CDR3 DNA sequence: TGTGCCAGCAGTGGGTTAGGCAATCAGCCCCAGCATTTT.

This sequence joins TRBV10-3 and TRBJ1-1; a weak D match, TRBD1 (6 bases). This CDR3 contains 13 residues. Germline V gives CDR1 ENHRY, CDR2 SYGVKD. V was cut by 5 bases and J by 3 bases, with 10 bases left in between. The CDR3 DNA is TGTGCCATCAGTTACAGGGATGACACTGAAGCTTTCTTT. It codes for CAISYRDDTEAFF.

The count of this clonotype is one. One junction end does not reproduce the germline sequence, and a read error may be involved. The V and J genes are TRBV5-1 and TRBJ2-7; TRBD1 or TRBD2 may be the D gene (6 bases each). The CDR3 loop spans 13 amino acids. The V gene's germline CDR1 is SGHRS and CDR2 YFSETQ. CDR3 coding DNA: TGCGCCAGCAGCTTGGGGACAGCCTCCCGGGAGTTCTTC. This translates into CASSLGTASREFF.

This chain connects TRBV20-1 to TRBJ1-2; weak D call: TRBD1 (5 bases). This CDR3 is 13 amino acids long. The V end lost 1 base, the J end lost 4 bases, and 10 bases lay between the germline ends. In germline, CDR1 is DFQATT, CDR2 SNEGSKA (reference sequence). The CDR3 region is CSARGGSGYGYTF. DNA of the CDR3: TGCAGTGCTAGAGGGGGGTCCGGCTATGGCTACACCTTC.

This clonotype was found once. J is TRBJ1-2 and V is TRBV5-1; 8 bases align to TRBD1. The CDR3 extends over 16 amino acids. The ends lost 0 bases at V and 3 bases at J; junction bases unmatched: 7. Per germline, CDR1 SGHRS and CDR2 YFSETQ. The CDR3 nucleotides read TGCGCCAGCAGCTTGGACAGGGGGGGCTTGGACTATGGCTACACCTTC. Translating it yields CASSLDRGGLDYGYTF. The complete variable domain, with remaining parts taken from reference TRBV5-1 and TRBJ1-2, reads KAGVTQTPRYLIKTRGQQVTLSCSPISGHRSVSWYQQTPGQGLQFLFEYFSETQRNKGNFPGRFSGRQFSNSRSEMNVSTLELGDSALYLCASSLDRGGLDYGYTFGSGTRLTVV.

This clonotype was observed a few times. A read error is the likely source, as a far larger clone sits one nucleotide away. Written as DNA, the CDR3 is TGCAGCGTTGACGGACAGGGCACCTACGAGCAGTACTTC. It codes for CSVDGQGTYEQYF. V gene TRBV29-1 combines with J gene TRBJ2-7; 8 positions agree with TRBD1. The CDR3 consists of 13 residues. J was trimmed by 2 bases and V by 3 bases; bases with no gene match: 3. Germline CDR1 SQVTM, CDR2 ANQGSEA.

This clonotype showed up just a few times. The rearrangement uses TRBV28 and TRBJ1-2; D remains unclear. The germline V gene has CDR1 MDHEN and CDR2 SYDVKM. There are 14 residues in the CDR3. The V end was cut by 2 bases, the J end by 3 bases, with 10 bases between. CDR3 residues: CASSLPRKDYGYTF. The CDR3 coding sequence is TGTGCCAGCAGTTTACCCAGGAAAGACTATGGCTACACCTTC.

This sequence joins TRBV3-1 and TRBJ2-1; 9 positions match TRBD2. The CDR3 is made up of 15 amino acids. CDR1 is LGHDT, CDR2 YNNKEL, per germline (reference sequence). Unmatched junction bases numbered 4, after V lost 0 bases and J lost 7 bases. The CDR3 is CASSQDGTSSNEQFF. CDR3 nucleotide sequence: TGTGCCAGCAGCCAAGATGGGACTAGCTCGAATGAGCAGTTCTTC.

This chain links TRBV20-1 with TRBJ2-5; D remains unclear. The CDR3 covers 18 residues. CDR1 and CDR2 from the germline V gene are DFQATT and SNEGSKA (reference sequence). V lost 0 bases and J lost 1, with 21 bases in between. The CDR3 protein is CSARDLKAAGSVQETQYF. Written as DNA, the CDR3 is TGCAGTGCTAGAGATCTCAAGGCGGCAGGTTCCGTCCAAGAGACCCAGTACTTC.

The chain is built from TRBV10-3 and TRBJ2-5, with 9 bases fitting TRBD1. J gave up 3 bases and V 5 bases, and 7 bases lay outside the gene matches. From germline, CDR1 is ENHRY and CDR2 SYGVKD. The CDR3 loop spans 15 amino acids. CDR3 in DNA: TGTGCCATCAGTACAGGGGGCGCAGTGGAAGAGACCCAGTACTTC. Its protein is CAISTGGAVEETQYF.

There are a few counts of this clonotype. The V gene is TRBV6-1, the J gene TRBJ2-7; unclear D gene. The CDR3 is 12 residues long. V was clipped by 3 bases and J by 3 bases, with 6 bases between them. The germline V gene has CDR1 MNHNS and CDR2 SASEGT. CDR3 residues: CASSELGYEQYF. In DNA, the CDR3 is TGTGCCAGCAGTGAGTTGGGCTACGAGCAGTACTTC.

The chain carries TRBV20-1 and TRBJ2-7, with a possible D match to TRBD1 (5 bases). The germline V gene encodes CDR1 DFQATT and CDR2 SNEGSKA (reference sequence). Trimming took off 5 bases at V and 4 bases at J, with 18 bases between the two ends. This CDR3 has 14 amino acids. The chain's CDR3 is CSAPDSIKRYEQYF. Written as DNA, the CDR3 is TGCAGTGCTCCCGACAGTATCAAGAGGTACGAGCAGTACTTC.

Worth noting for this clonotype: One end of the junction is discordant with germline, which a read error may explain. The V gene is TRBV6-4, the J gene TRBJ2-6, with D tentatively TRBD1 (5 bases). This CDR3 is 14 amino acids long. CDR1 and CDR2 from the germline V gene are MRHNA and SNTAGT. The CDR3 region is CATSDRAGADVLTF. The CDR3 bases are TGTGCCACCTCCGACAGAGCTGGGGCCGACGTCCTGACTTTC.

This CDR3 is CASSQGTSEQFF. The CDR3 DNA sequence: TGTGCCAGCAGCCAAGGGACTAGTGAGCAGTTCTTC. The chain uses TRBV3-1 and TRBJ2-1; 7 nucleotides match TRBD2. This CDR3 is built from 12 residues. V dropped 1 base and J dropped 9; count of bases not matched to a gene: 0. Per the germline V gene, CDR1 is LGHDT and CDR2 is YNNKEL (reference sequence).

V usage is TRBV12-3 or TRBV12-4 and J usage is TRBJ2-4, with D possibly matching TRBD2 (6 bases). V was cut by 5 bases and J by 0 bases, with 11 bases left in between. The CDR3 sequence is 15 residues long. CDR3 sequence reads: CASSHGGLAKNIQYF. DNA for the CDR3: TGTGCCAGCAGTCACGGGGGACTAGCCAAAAACATTCAGTACTTC.

This clonotype turned up a few times. The gene calls are TRBV30 and TRBJ2-1, with TRBD2 as a possible D gene (6 bases). The germline V gene encodes CDR1 GTSNPN and CDR2 SVGIG (reference sequence). The ends were cut back, 1 base at V and 0 bases at J, with 13 bases in the middle. The CDR3 runs to 16 residues. Here the CDR3 DNA reads TGTGCCTGGAGTGACCCTGGTAGCGGCTCCTACAATGAGCAGTTCTTC. Translation gives CAWSDPGSGSYNEQFF.

The chain employs TRBV29-1 and TRBJ2-4, with 8 bases matching TRBD1. The V and J ends lost 6 bases and 13 bases, in that order; junction bases with no gene match: 11. This CDR3 comprises 12 residues. Germline CDR1 SQVTM, CDR2 ANQGSEA. CDR3: CSVQDRVGEQYF. The CDR3 nucleotides are TGCAGCGTCCAGGACAGGGTCGGGGAGCAGTACTTC. The variable domain in full, with the rest retrieved from reference TRBV29-1 and TRBJ2-4, is SAVISQKPSRDICQRGTSLTIQCQVDSQVTMMFWYRQQPGQSLTLIATANQGSEATYESGFVIDKFPISRPNLTFSTLTVSNMSPEDSSIYLCSVQDRVGEQYFGAGTRLSVL.

The chain links TRBV4-1 to TRBJ2-5; TRBD1 agrees at 8 bases. The J call may be mistaken, given a closer DNA end match to TRBJ2-7. The CDR3 spans 15 residues. CDR1 and CDR2 from the germline V gene are MGHRA and YSYEKL. The CDR3 region is CASSQEAGGIYEQYF. The DNA for the CDR3 is TGCGCCAGCAGCCAAGAAGCAGGGGGCATTTACGAGCAGTACTTC.

V is TRBV20-1 and J is TRBJ2-1; no firm D call. Per germline, CDR1 DFQATT and CDR2 SNEGSKA (reference sequence). Trimming shortened V by 0 bases and J by 8 bases, and 5 bases separated the two germline ends. The CDR3 runs to 11 residues. The CDR3 nucleotides are TGCAGTGCTAGAGATATTTATGAGCAGTTCTTC. Its protein is CSARDIYEQFF.

The DNA for the CDR3 is TGTGCCACCAGTGACCATAACGGCAATGAGCAGTTCTTC. As protein: CATSDHNGNEQFF. The V and J genes are TRBV24-1 and TRBJ2-1; D call uncertain. CDR3 size: 13 residues. V lost 4 bases and J lost 6, with 9 bases in between. CDR1 and CDR2 from the germline V gene are KGHDR and SFDVKD.

The rearrangement links TRBV7-3 to TRBJ2-1; D may match TRBD1 or TRBD2 (6 bases each). In germline, CDR1 is SGHTA, CDR2 FQGTGA. This CDR3 spans 14 amino acids. Deletions cut 2 bases from V and 9 bases from J, with 14 bases between. The CDR3 loop reads CASSLRRGQGEQFF. CDR3 nucleotides: TGTGCCAGCAGCTTACGACGGGGGCAGGGTGAGCAGTTCTTC.

The chain combines TRBV7-7 with TRBJ2-7; D may be TRBD2 (6 bases). CDR3 length equals 13 residues. Germline V gives CDR1 SSHAT, CDR2 FNYEAQ (reference sequence). CDR3 nucleotides: TGTGCGGCTTATAGCGGCAGCTCCTACGAGCAGTACTTC. This codes for CAAYSGSSYEQYF.

A single count supports this clonotype. The chain combines TRBV9 with TRBJ2-7, with 7 bases that match TRBD1. This CDR3 has 14 residues. V was pared by 3 bases and J by 2 bases, with 5 bases of the junction left unmatched. Per the germline V gene, CDR1 is SGDLS and CDR2 is YYNGEE. The chain's CDR3 is CASSESTGPYEQYF. The CDR3 DNA is TGTGCCAGCAGCGAGTCGACAGGGCCCTACGAGCAGTACTTC.

The gene calls are TRBV7-3 and TRBJ2-2; weak D call: TRBD2 (5 bases). The length of the CDR3 is 14 residues. The germline gives CDR1 SGHTA, CDR2 FQGTGA. Trimming cost V 1 base and J 6 bases, with 9 bases left between them. Here the CDR3 DNA reads TGTGCCAGCAGCTTAATCCTCGGGGCCGGGGAGCTGTTTTTT. Its protein product is CASSLILGAGELFF. Supplemented by reference TRBV7-3 and TRBJ2-2, the full variable domain reads GAGVSQTPSNKVTEKGKYVELRCDPISGHTALYWYRQSLGQGPEFLIYFQGTGAADDSGLPNDRFFAVRPEGSVSTLKIQRTERGDSAVYLCASSLILGAGELFFGEGSRLTVL.

DNA of the CDR3: TGTGCCAGCAGCTTGGGACAGGGGACACCCCTCCACTTT. Its protein product is CASSLGQGTPLHF. This rearrangement joins TRBV7-9 to TRBJ1-6, with 10 bases aligning to TRBD1. The CDR3 runs 13 residues. Looked up from germline, CDR1 is SEHNR and CDR2 is FQNEAQ (reference sequence). V lost 3 bases to trimming and J lost 11 bases; unmatched junction nucleotides: 1.

The chain uses TRBV20-1 and TRBJ2-1; D unresolved. V was clipped by 0 bases and J by 7 bases, with 13 bases between them. This CDR3 has 14 residues. CDR1 DFQATT and CDR2 SNEGSKA come from the germline V gene (reference sequence). Here the CDR3 reads CSAREPLKGNEQFF. The CDR3 bases are TGCAGTGCTAGAGAGCCCCTGAAAGGGAATGAGCAGTTCTTC.

The chain couples TRBV2 to TRBJ2-7; TRBD1 matches at 11 bases. V lost 6 bases, J lost 7 bases, and 5 bases stayed unmatched. Germline loops: CDR1 SNHLY, CDR2 FYNNEI. This CDR3 region has 13 residues. The CDR3 loop is CASRDRGPGEQYF. The DNA for the CDR3 is TGTGCCAGCAGGGACAGGGGGCCAGGTGAGCAGTACTTC. Full variable domain (missing parts from reference TRBV2 and TRBJ2-7): EPEVTQTPSHQVTQMGQEVILRCVPISNHLYFYWYRQILGQKVEFLVSFYNNEISEKSEIFDDQFSVERPDGSNFTLKIRSTKLEDSAMYFCASRDRGPGEQYFGPGTRLTVT.

This clonotype turned up a few times. The chain links TRBV20-1 to TRBJ2-7; 10 positions match TRBD2. Germline V gene data show CDR1 as DFQATT and CDR2 as SNEGSKA (reference sequence). Germline trimming cut 0 bases from V and 4 bases from J; bases unmatched to any gene: 6. The CDR3 runs to 15 residues. The CDR3 sequence: CSARDLAGVRYEQYF. DNA of the CDR3: TGCAGTGCTAGAGACCTAGCGGGAGTTCGGTACGAGCAGTACTTC.

The chain combines TRBV14 with TRBJ2-7; 9 nucleotides match TRBD1. With V trimmed by 0 bases and J by 3 bases, 6 bases remained unmatched. This CDR3 has 16 amino acids. Germline CDR1 and CDR2: SGHDN and FVKESK. The DNA of the CDR3 is TGTGCCAGCAGCCAAGAAGGGACAGGGTACGACTACGAGCAGTACTTC. Its protein is CASSQEGTGYDYEQYF. Using reference TRBV14 and TRBJ2-7 for the parts outside the CDR3, the full variable domain is EAGVTQFPSHSVIEKGQTVTLRCDPISGHDNLYWYRRVMGKEIKFLLHFVKESKQDESGMPNNRFLAERTGGTYSTLKVQPAELEDSGVYFCASSQEGTGYDYEQYFGPGTRLTVT.